Listed here is a single T cell receptor beta chain. This specimen comes from a study of blood T cell repertoires in COVID-19. Study-wide context: The cDNA or gDNA used as material had been derived from T cells, B-cell-depleted T cells, or PBMCs.

Participants, roughly 18 to 89 years old, spanned 25 or so US areas. The V end lost 0 bases, the J end lost 1 base, and 9 bases lay between the germline ends. Germline V gene sequence: CDR1 SGDLS, CDR2 YYNGEE. CDR3 length: 15 residues. This table comes from immunoSEQ multiplex PCR, and its TCRdb copy is limited to in-frame clones, with some not included. The sample contains 180,000 or so clones, about 80% of which appear only once. Input material: PBMCs or T cells enriched from blood (not recorded which). V is TRBV9 and J is TRBJ2-3; the D is unclear. This sequence was found in a man aged 60 to 75 who had been exposed to COVID-19. The CDR3 sequence: CASSVGLGGTDTQYF. CDR3 in DNA: TGTGCCAGCAGCGTAGGTCTGGGCGGCACAGATACGCAGTATTTT.